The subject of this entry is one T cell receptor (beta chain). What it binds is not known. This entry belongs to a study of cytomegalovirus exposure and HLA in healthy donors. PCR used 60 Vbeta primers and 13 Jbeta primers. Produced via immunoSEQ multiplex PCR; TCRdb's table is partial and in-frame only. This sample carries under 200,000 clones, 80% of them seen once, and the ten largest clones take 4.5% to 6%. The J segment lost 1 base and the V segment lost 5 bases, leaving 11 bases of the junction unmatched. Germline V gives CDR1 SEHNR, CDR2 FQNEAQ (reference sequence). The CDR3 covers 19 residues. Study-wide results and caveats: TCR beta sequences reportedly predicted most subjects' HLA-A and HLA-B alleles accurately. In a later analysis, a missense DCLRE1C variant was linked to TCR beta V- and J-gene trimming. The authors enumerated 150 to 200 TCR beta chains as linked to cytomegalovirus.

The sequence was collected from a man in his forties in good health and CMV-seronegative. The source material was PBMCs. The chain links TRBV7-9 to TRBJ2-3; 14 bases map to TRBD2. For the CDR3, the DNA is TGTGCCAGCAGCCCCACTCGGACTAGCGGGAGGCATCGCACAGATACGCAGTATTTT. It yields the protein CASSPTRTSGRHRTDTQYF.